This T cell receptor (beta chain) is from a study of cytotoxic CD8 clonotypes in ibrutinib-treated CLL. Measured with immunoSEQ multiplex PCR; TCRdb has only the in-frame clones, and not every one. Of 14,000 or so clones in the sample, 64% are singletons; the top ten hold about 44%. The starting material was PBMCs, obtained before ibrutinib treatment. This TCR was recovered from a human donor with chronic lymphocytic leukemia.

CDR3 in DNA: TGCGCCAGCAGCTTGGGACAGGGGAGTAGCGAGCAGTACTTC. Amino acids: CASSLGQGSSEQYF. J is TRBJ2-7 and V is TRBV5-1, with 8 positions matching TRBD1. V shed 0 bases, J shed 6 bases, and the junction held 5 bases outside the gene matches. The length of the CDR3 is 14 residues. Per the germline V gene, CDR1 is SGHRS and CDR2 is YFSETQ.